This TCR beta chain originates from a study of OX40 agonist ivuxolimab in advanced cancers. Across the study: Partial responses were observed in three patients, of whom one had hepatocellular carcinoma and two had cutaneous melanoma.

Generated by immunoSEQ multiplex PCR, the TCRdb table keeps only in-frame clones and is missing some. The table shows under 100,000 clones, with over 80% occurring only once. This CDR3 region has 17 residues. The germline CDR1 and CDR2 sequences are LNHDA and SQIVND (reference sequence). V was clipped by 1 base and J by 5 bases, with 20 bases between them. Specimen: CD4+ or CD8+ T cells sorted from blood, collected in a trial of the OX40 agonist ivuxolimab. The V call is TRBV19, the J call TRBJ2-5; D may be TRBD1 or TRBD2 (5 bases each). The receptor was derived from an adult with an advanced solid tumor such as melanoma, head and neck, liver or kidney cancer. CDR3 protein: CASSIGGAGPARETQYF. The CDR3 nucleotides are TGTGCCAGTAGTATAGGAGGGGCAGGGCCCGCCCGGGAGACCCAGTACTTC.